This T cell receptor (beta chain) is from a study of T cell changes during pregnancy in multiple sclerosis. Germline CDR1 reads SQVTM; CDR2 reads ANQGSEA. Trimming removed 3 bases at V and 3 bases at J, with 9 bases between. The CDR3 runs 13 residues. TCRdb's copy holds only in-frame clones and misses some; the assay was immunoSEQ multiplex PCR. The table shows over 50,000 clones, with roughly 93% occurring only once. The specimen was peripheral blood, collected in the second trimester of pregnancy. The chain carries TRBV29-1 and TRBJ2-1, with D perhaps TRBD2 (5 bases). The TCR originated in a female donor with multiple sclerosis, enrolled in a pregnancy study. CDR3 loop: CSVDKRSYNEQFF. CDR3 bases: TGCAGCGTTGACAAGCGGAGCTACAATGAGCAGTTCTTC.